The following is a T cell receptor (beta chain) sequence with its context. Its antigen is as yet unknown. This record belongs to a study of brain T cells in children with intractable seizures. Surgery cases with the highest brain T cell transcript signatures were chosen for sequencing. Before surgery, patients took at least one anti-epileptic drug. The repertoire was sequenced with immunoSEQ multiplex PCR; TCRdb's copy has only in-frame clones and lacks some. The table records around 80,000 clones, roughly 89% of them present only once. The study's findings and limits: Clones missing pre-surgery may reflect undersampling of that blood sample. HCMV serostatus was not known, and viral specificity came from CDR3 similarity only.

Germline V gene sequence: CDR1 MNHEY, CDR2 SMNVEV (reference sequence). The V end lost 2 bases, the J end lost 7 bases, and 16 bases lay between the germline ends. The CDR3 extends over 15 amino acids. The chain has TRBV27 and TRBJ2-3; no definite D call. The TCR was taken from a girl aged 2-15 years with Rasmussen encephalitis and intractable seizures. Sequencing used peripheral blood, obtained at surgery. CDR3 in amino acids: CASSLDYAFTNTQYF. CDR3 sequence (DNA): TGTGCCAGCAGTTTAGATTACGCTTTCACGAATACGCAGTATTTT.